Below are 27 T cell receptor beta chains sequenced from a single sample in a study of shared clonotypes between healthy human individuals. CD8 cells regarded as naive lacked CD45RO, were positively chosen for CCR7, and omitted terminally differentiated effector memory CD45RA+ cells. Generated by immunoSEQ multiplex PCR, the TCRdb table keeps only in-frame clones and is missing some. The sample shows hundreds of thousands of clones, roughly 98% of them seen only once. Material for sequencing was naive CD8+ T cells sorted from blood. These receptors were taken from a man younger than 45 in good health.

The V call is TRBV28, the J call TRBJ2-1; 9 bases agree with TRBD2. V was clipped by 3 bases and J by 5 bases; unmatched bases: 2. CDR3 length: 14 amino acids. Per germline, CDR1 MDHEN and CDR2 SYDVKM. The CDR3 is CASSFLAGNNEQFF. CDR3 nucleotides: TGTGCCAGCAGTTTCCTAGCGGGGAACAATGAGCAGTTCTTC.

V gene TRBV29-1 combines with J gene TRBJ2-1; maybe TRBD1 (6 bases). Germline V gene data show CDR1 as SQVTM and CDR2 as ANQGSEA. This CDR3 has 15 residues. Between the trimmed V and J ends, which lost 1 base and 8 bases, there was a span of 18 bases. CDR3 residues: CSVEGRRQETHEQFF. The CDR3 nucleotides are TGCAGCGTTGAAGGGAGGCGACAGGAGACCCATGAGCAGTTCTTC.

The rearrangement uses TRBV29-1 and TRBJ1-1; maybe TRBD1 (6 bases). This CDR3 comprises 13 residues. Between the trimmed V and J ends, which lost 6 bases and 1 base, there was a span of 12 bases. Germline V gene sequence: CDR1 SQVTM, CDR2 ANQGSEA. The CDR3 nucleotides read TGCAGCGTCTCCGAACAGGGGAACACTGAAGCTTTCTTT. It codes for CSVSEQGNTEAFF. The full variable domain, completed using reference TRBV29-1 and TRBJ1-1, is SAVISQKPSRDICQRGTSLTIQCQVDSQVTMMFWYRQQPGQSLTLIATANQGSEATYESGFVIDKFPISRPNLTFSTLTVSNMSPEDSSIYLCSVSEQGNTEAFFGQGTRLTVV.

DNA for the CDR3: TGTGCCAGCAGTTTACTAGACTCCACGGAGACCCAGTACTTC. Its protein product is CASSLLDSTETQYF. V gene TRBV27 combines with J gene TRBJ2-5; D not certain. The CDR3 has 14 residues. V was clipped by 2 bases and J by 5 bases, with 12 bases between them. Germline loops: CDR1 MNHEY, CDR2 SMNVEV (reference sequence).

The rearrangement uses TRBV6-5 and TRBJ1-1; the match to TRBD1 covers 8 bases. Germline V gives CDR1 MNHEY, CDR2 SVGAGI. The CDR3 covers 16 residues. The V segment lost 3 bases and the J segment 2 bases; nucleotides outside the gene matches: 8. As DNA, the CDR3 is TGTGCCAGCAGTTATGGAAACAGGGGGGCCAACACTGAAGCTTTCTTT. Translated: CASSYGNRGANTEAFF.

The genes are TRBV18 and TRBJ1-2; 7 positions agree with TRBD1. The CDR3 runs to 14 residues. V trimming: 3 bases; J trimming: 4 bases; junction bases outside the gene matches: 5. From germline, CDR1 is KGHSH and CDR2 LQKENI. In DNA form, the CDR3 reads TGTGCCAGCTCACCTAGGGACAGTTCCTATGGCTACACCTTC. This codes for CASSPRDSSYGYTF.

This chain uses TRBV5-1 with TRBJ1-1; D unresolved. Germline V gene lookup returns CDR1 SGHRS and CDR2 YFSETQ. V lost 6 bases and J lost 4, with 19 bases in between. This CDR3 is built from 15 residues. Here the CDR3 reads CASTSGGNELTEAFF. The CDR3 DNA reads as TGCGCCAGCACCTCTGGAGGGAACGAACTCACTGAAGCTTTCTTT.

V and J are TRBV7-9 and TRBJ1-2; D may be TRBD1 (5 bases). The CDR3 consists of 15 residues. Looked up from germline, CDR1 is SEHNR and CDR2 is FQNEAQ (reference sequence). V dropped 3 bases and J dropped 4 bases, with 15 bases sitting between them. CDR3 region: CASSLVRDEGYGYTF. The DNA of the CDR3 is TGTGCCAGCAGCTTGGTTAGGGACGAGGGCTATGGCTACACCTTC.

The CDR3 reads CASSQDLDTEAFF. In nucleotides, the CDR3 is TGCGCCAGCAGCCAAGATTTAGACACTGAAGCTTTCTTT. This rearrangement joins TRBV4-3 to TRBJ1-1; no definite D call. V gave up 0 bases and J gave up 3 bases, with 5 bases separating them. There are 13 residues in the CDR3. CDR1 LGHNA and CDR2 YSLEER come from the germline V gene.

The chain combines TRBV15 with TRBJ2-3, with D possibly matching TRBD2 (6 bases). Looked up from germline, CDR1 is LNHNV and CDR2 is YYDKDF (reference sequence). Deletions cut 0 bases from V and 6 bases from J, with 16 bases between. The CDR3 has 16 amino acids. In nucleotides, the CDR3 is TGTGCCACCAGCAGAGAAGTAATAGCGGTGGTTGATACGCAGTATTTT. Its protein product is CATSREVIAVVDTQYF.

This clone was observed once. The chain uses TRBV11-2 and TRBJ2-5; either TRBD1 or TRBD2 may supply D (5 bases each). The V end was cut by 1 base, the J end by 2 bases, with 14 bases between. The CDR3 sequence is 16 residues long. Germline-derived CDR1 and CDR2 are SGHAT and FQNNGV. DNA of the CDR3: TGTGCCAGCAGCTTAGGGGGGAGTTGGGTACAAGAGACCCAGTACTTC. This sequence encodes CASSLGGSWVQETQYF.

The V call is TRBV19, the J call TRBJ2-1; 8 nucleotides match TRBD1. The V segment lost 4 bases and the J segment 7 bases; nucleotides outside the gene matches: 3. The CDR3 consists of 13 residues. CDR1 LNHDA and CDR2 SQIVND come from the germline V gene (reference sequence). The CDR3 DNA reads TGTGCCAGTAGTAGTGACAGGGGAAATGAGCAGTTCTTC. It codes for CASSSDRGNEQFF.

The chain couples TRBV28 to TRBJ1-5; 9 bases agree with TRBD1. Germline-derived CDR1 and CDR2 are MDHEN and SYDVKM. V lost 9 bases, J lost 6 bases, and 3 bases stayed unmatched. This CDR3 has 12 residues. The CDR3 protein is CASTGGSQPQHF. Here the CDR3 DNA reads TGTGCCAGTACAGGGGGCTCTCAGCCCCAGCATTTT.

The V gene is TRBV4-2, the J gene TRBJ2-1, with D unresolved. Germline V gene sequence: CDR1 LGHNA, CDR2 YNFKEQ. Trimming took 0 bases from V and 1 from J, leaving 13 bases between them. The CDR3 runs to 17 residues. CDR3 region: CASSQEAKLLSYNEQFF. The CDR3 DNA is TGTGCCAGCAGCCAAGAGGCGAAACTCCTATCCTACAATGAGCAGTTCTTC.

This sequence joins TRBV28 and TRBJ2-1, with 8 bases fitting TRBD2. The CDR3 loop spans 18 amino acids. After removal of 2 bases from V and 0 bases from J, the junction contained 9 bases not matched to a gene. CDR1 is MDHEN, CDR2 SYDVKM, per germline. The DNA for the CDR3 is TGTGCCAGCAGTTTAAAGCTAGCGGGCCAGAGCTCCTACAATGAGCAGTTCTTC. Translating gives CASSLKLAGQSSYNEQFF.

This rearrangement joins TRBV7-9 to TRBJ1-2; D uncertain. Judging by the DNA end, TRBJ2-6 fits better; the J call may be wrong. Germline CDR1 SEHNR, CDR2 FQNEAQ (reference sequence). The CDR3 loop spans 10 amino acids. The CDR3 sequence: CASSSTGLTF. For the CDR3, the DNA is TGTGCCAGCAGCTCCACCGGGCTGACTTTC.

The chain employs TRBV10-1 and TRBJ2-7; no definite D call. CDR3 size: 13 residues. The V gene's germline CDR1 is WNHNN and CDR2 SYGVQD (reference sequence). Trimming shortened V by 4 bases and J by 4 bases, and 11 bases separated the two germline ends. CDR3 region: CASSASTHYEQYF. The CDR3, as DNA: TGCGCCAGCAGTGCGAGTACCCATTACGAGCAGTACTTC.

The chain links TRBV28 to TRBJ2-7; 10 bases are shared with TRBD2. Trimming at V came to 1 base and at J to 0 bases, leaving 3 bases not matched to a gene. The CDR3 has 16 amino acids. The germline gives CDR1 MDHEN, CDR2 SYDVKM. CDR3 in amino acids: CASSLSGTSASYEQYF. The CDR3, as DNA: TGTGCCAGCAGTTTATCCGGGACTAGCGCCTCCTACGAGCAGTACTTC.

The V gene is TRBV6-5, the J gene TRBJ1-2; possibly TRBD1 for D (5 bases). Trimming left V 0 bases short and J 8 bases short, with 10 bases between. Per the germline V gene, CDR1 is MNHEY and CDR2 is SVGAGI. CDR3 size: 13 residues. Here the CDR3 DNA reads TGTGCCAGCAGTTACTCAGGGGCGCTGGGCTACACCTTC. Its protein is CASSYSGALGYTF.

The chain recombines TRBV9 with TRBJ2-2; 9 nucleotides agree with TRBD2. CDR3 length: 16 amino acids. V gave up 4 bases and J gave up 6 bases; unmatched junction bases: 10. Germline V gene lookup returns CDR1 SGDLS and CDR2 YYNGEE. The CDR3 spells CASSRAGGSLSGELFF. The CDR3, as DNA: TGTGCCAGCAGCCGGGCGGGAGGGTCCCTGTCCGGGGAGCTGTTTTTT.

The rearrangement links TRBV6-5 to TRBJ1-1; D remains unclear. The CDR3 covers 14 residues. The V gene lost 6 bases and the J gene lost 3 bases, with 14 bases spanning the gap. The germline V gene encodes CDR1 MNHEY and CDR2 SVGAGI. As DNA, the CDR3 is TGTGCCAGCAGAGGGTCCGGGTGGGACACTGAAGCTTTCTTT. It encodes CASRGSGWDTEAFF.

V and J are TRBV27 and TRBJ2-1; no definite D call. CDR1 and CDR2 from the germline V gene are MNHEY and SMNVEV (reference sequence). This CDR3 is 14 amino acids long. V was clipped by 1 base and J by 8 bases, with 12 bases between them. CDR3 in DNA: TGTGCCAGCAGTTTATTTCCTGAGAAAGATGAGCAGTTCTTC. It is translated as CASSLFPEKDEQFF.

The rearrangement uses TRBV7-2 and TRBJ2-5; no definite D call. V lost 7 bases, J lost 7 bases, and 16 bases lay in between. Germline V gene data show CDR1 as SGHTA and CDR2 as FQGNSA. This CDR3 has 13 amino acids. The CDR3 DNA is TGTGCCAGCACCTGGACCTCCCTTGGGACCCAGTACTTC. Translating gives CASTWTSLGTQYF.

The chain links TRBV6-6 to TRBJ2-3; 7 bases agree with TRBD1. The CDR3 consists of 15 residues. Germline CDR1 is MNHNY and CDR2 is SVGAGI (reference sequence). Trimming removed 5 bases from V and 0 bases from J; junction bases left unmatched: 5. The DNA of the CDR3 is TGTGCCAGCAGTAACCTCAGGGGGAGCACAGATACGCAGTATTTT. This translates into CASSNLRGSTDTQYF.

The chain combines TRBV2 with TRBJ2-7; D uncertain. Germline V gives CDR1 SNHLY, CDR2 FYNNEI. CDR3 length equals 11 residues. V gave up 6 bases and J gave up 0 bases, with 3 bases separating them. This CDR3 reads CASRSSYEQYF. Here the CDR3 DNA reads TGTGCCAGCAGGAGCTCCTACGAGCAGTACTTC.

This chain joins TRBV18 and TRBJ2-7, with D unresolved. From germline, CDR1 is KGHSH and CDR2 LQKENI. Trimming left V 3 bases short and J 6 bases short, with 12 bases between. This CDR3 spans 13 amino acids. The CDR3 DNA sequence: TGTGCCAGCTCACCCGGATCCGGGTTCGAGCAGTACTTC. This translates into CASSPGSGFEQYF. The full variable domain, its missing parts supplied by reference TRBV18 and TRBJ2-7, is NAGVMQNPRHLVRRRGQEARLRCSPMKGHSHVYWYRQLPEEGLKFMVYLQKENIIDESGMPKERFSAEFPKEGPSILRIQQVVRGDSAAYFCASSPGSGFEQYFGPGTRLTVT.

CDR3 sequence: CASGTGRGSSYEQYF. DNA for the CDR3: TGTGCCAGCGGGACGGGGAGGGGGAGCTCCTACGAGCAGTACTTC. V gene TRBV27 combines with J gene TRBJ2-7; perhaps TRBD2 as D (7 bases). The germline V gene has CDR1 MNHEY and CDR2 SMNVEV (reference sequence). Trimming cost V 8 bases and J 0 bases, with 17 bases left between them. This CDR3 is 15 amino acids long.